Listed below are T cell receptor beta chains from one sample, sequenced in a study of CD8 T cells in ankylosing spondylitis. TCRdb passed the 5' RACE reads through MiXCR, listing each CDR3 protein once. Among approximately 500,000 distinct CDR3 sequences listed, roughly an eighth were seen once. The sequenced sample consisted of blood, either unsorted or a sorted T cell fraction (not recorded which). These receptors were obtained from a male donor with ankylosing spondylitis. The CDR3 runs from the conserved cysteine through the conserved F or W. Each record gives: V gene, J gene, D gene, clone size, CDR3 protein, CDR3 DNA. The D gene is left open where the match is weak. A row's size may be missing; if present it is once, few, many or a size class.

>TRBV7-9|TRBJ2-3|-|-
CASSSPGARDTQYF
TGTGCCAGCAGCTCCCCGGGAGCCCGAGATACGCAGTATTTT
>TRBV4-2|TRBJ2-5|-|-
CASSQDLPLQGMETQYF
TGTGCCAGCAGCCAAGATCTTCCCTTACAGGGTATGGAGACCCAGTACTTC
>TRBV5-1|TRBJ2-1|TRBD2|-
CASSGGLAGGPYNEQFF
TGCGCCAGCAGCGGAGGACTAGCGGGAGGGCCCTACAATGAGCAGTTCTTC
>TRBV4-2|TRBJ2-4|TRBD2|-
CASSQPGRGGRDIQYF
TGTGCCAGCAGCCAACCAGGTCGGGGGGGGCGGGACATTCAGTACTTC
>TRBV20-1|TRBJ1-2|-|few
CSATPRARDAGYTF
TGCAGTGCTACACCCAGAGCTCGGGACGCTGGCTACACCTTC
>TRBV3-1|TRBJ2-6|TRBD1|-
CASSQDRDRAVGANVLTF
TGTGCCAGCAGCCAAGATAGGGACAGGGCGGTTGGGGCCAACGTCCTGACTTTC
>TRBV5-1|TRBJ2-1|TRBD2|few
CASSLVAGMGNEQFF
TGCGCCAGCAGCTTGGTAGCGGGGATGGGGAATGAGCAGTTCTTC
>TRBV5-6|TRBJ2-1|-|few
CASSSPSAPSSYNEQFF
TGTGCCAGCAGCTCGCCTAGCGCCCCGAGCTCCTACAATGAGCAGTTCTTC
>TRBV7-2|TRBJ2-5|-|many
CASSLAMGRAETQYF
TGTGCCAGCAGCTTAGCGATGGGACGGGCAGAGACCCAGTACTTC
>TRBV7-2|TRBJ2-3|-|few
CASSLVGGFTDTQYF
TGTGCCAGCAGCTTAGTCGGGGGATTCACAGATACGCAGTATTTT
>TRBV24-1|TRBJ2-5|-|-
CATSDGHHQETQYF
TGTGCCACCAGTGATGGACATCACCAAGAGACCCAGTACTTC
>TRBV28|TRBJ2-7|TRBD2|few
CASSLSGSKKRDEQYF
TGTGCCAGCAGTCTTAGCGGGAGTAAGAAGAGGGACGAGCAGTACTTC
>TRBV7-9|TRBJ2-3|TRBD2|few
CASSFEDAGVADTQYF
TGTGCCAGCAGCTTTGAGGATGCGGGAGTCGCAGATACGCAGTATTTT
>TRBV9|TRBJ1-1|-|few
CASSVALGRFEAFF
TGTGCCAGCAGCGTAGCTCTCGGACGGTTTGAAGCTTTCTTT
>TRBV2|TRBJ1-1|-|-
CASSLGFTEAFF
TGTGCCAGCAGCCTAGGATTCACTGAAGCTTTCTTT
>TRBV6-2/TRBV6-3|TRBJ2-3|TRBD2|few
CASSGLAVDTQYF
TGTGCCAGCAGTGGGCTAGCGGTAGATACGCAGTATTTT
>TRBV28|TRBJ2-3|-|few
CASSISGLSTDTQYF
TGTGCCAGCAGTATCTCGGGCCTTTCCACAGATACGCAGTATTTT
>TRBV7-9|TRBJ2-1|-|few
CASLNPNEQFF
TGTGCCAGCCTCAATCCCAATGAGCAGTTCTTC
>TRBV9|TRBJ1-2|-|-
CASKIAPLESGYTF
TGTGCCAGCAAAATAGCTCCGTTAGAGAGTGGCTACACCTTC
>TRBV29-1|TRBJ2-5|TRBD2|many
CSAERGLGETQYF
TGCAGCGCCGAGCGGGGGTTAGGGGAGACCCAGTACTTC
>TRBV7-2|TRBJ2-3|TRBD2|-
CASSLVSLAGSTDTQYF
TGTGCCAGCAGCTTAGTTTCCCTAGCGGGCAGCACAGATACGCAGTATTTT
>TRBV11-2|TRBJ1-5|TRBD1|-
CASSLAGTAQPQHF
TGTGCCAGCAGCTTAGCCGGGACAGCTCAGCCCCAGCATTTT
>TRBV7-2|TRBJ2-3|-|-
CASSLLGQPGNTQYF
TGTGCCAGCAGCCTTCTCGGACAGCCCGGGAATACGCAGTATTTT
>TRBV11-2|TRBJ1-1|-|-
CASHWAGVNTEAFF
TGTGCCTCGCACTGGGCGGGCGTGAACACTGAAGCTTTCTTT
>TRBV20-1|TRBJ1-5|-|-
CSANNPRRFDQPQHF
TGCAGTGCTAATAATCCCCGTAGATTTGATCAGCCCCAGCATTTT
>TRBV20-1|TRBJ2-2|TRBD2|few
CSARDPGLADTPGELFF
TGCAGTGCTAGAGATCCCGGACTAGCGGATACACCCGGGGAGCTGTTTTTT
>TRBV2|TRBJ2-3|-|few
CASSPRVSIADTQYF
TGTGCCAGCAGCCCCAGGGTGAGCATTGCAGATACGCAGTATTTT
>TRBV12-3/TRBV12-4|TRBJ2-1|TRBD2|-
CASSRPGGSYNEQFF
TGTGCCAGCAGTCGCCCGGGGGGGTCCTACAATGAGCAGTTCTTC
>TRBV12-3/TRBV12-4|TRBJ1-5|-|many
CASSYAEGLQPQHF
TGTGCCAGCAGTTACGCGGAGGGACTTCAGCCCCAGCATTTT
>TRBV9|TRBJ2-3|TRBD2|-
CASSVDLAADTQYF
TGTGCCAGCAGCGTAGACCTAGCGGCAGATACGCAGTATTTT
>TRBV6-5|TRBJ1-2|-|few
CASSYSVSTYGYTF
TGTGCCAGCAGTTACTCGGTCAGCACCTATGGCTACACCTTC
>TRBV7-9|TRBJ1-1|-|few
CASSAGLAEAFF
TGTGCCAGCAGCGCTGGGTTGGCTGAAGCTTTCTTT
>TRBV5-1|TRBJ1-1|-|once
CASSFRGGTQNTEAFF
TGCGCCAGCAGCTTCCGAGGAGGGACACAGAACACTGAAGCTTTCTTT
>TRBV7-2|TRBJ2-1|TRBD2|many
CASSLARVLAEQQFF
TGTGCCAGCAGCTTAGCTCGGGTTCTAGCGGAGCAGCAGTTCTTC
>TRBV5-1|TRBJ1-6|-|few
CASSLDPADRTVSSYNSPLHF
TGCGCCAGCAGCTTGGACCCCGCGGACAGAACCGTGAGCTCCTATAATTCACCCCTCCACTTT
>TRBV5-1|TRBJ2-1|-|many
CASSFAGSYNEQFF
TGCGCCAGCAGCTTTGCAGGCAGCTACAATGAGCAGTTCTTC
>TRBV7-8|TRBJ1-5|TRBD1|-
CASSLGQGMYQPQHF
TGTGCCAGCAGCCTTGGACAGGGAATGTATCAGCCCCAGCATTTT
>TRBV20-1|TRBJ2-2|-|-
CSANRANTGELFF
TGCAGTGCTAATCGCGCGAACACCGGGGAGCTGTTTTTT
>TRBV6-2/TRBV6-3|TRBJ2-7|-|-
CASSYSKLDLYEQYF
TGTGCCAGCAGTTACTCGAAATTGGACCTGTACGAGCAGTACTTC
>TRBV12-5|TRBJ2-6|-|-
CASGPGGGTGANVLTF
TGTGCTAGTGGTCCGGGAGGGGGCACAGGGGCCAACGTCCTGACTTTC
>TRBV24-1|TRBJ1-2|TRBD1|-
CATSPHTGQGGRYTF
TGTGCCACCAGTCCCCACACGGGACAGGGGGGCCGCTACACCTTC
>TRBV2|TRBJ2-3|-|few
CASSDRTPESDTQYF
TGTGCCAGCAGTGACCGGACCCCGGAGTCAGATACGCAGTATTTT
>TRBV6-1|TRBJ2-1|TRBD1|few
CASRVGQGSDEQFF
TGTGCCAGCAGGGTGGGACAGGGGAGCGATGAGCAGTTCTTC
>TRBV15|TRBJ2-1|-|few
CATSRDGGSYNEQFF
TGTGCCACCAGCAGAGACGGGGGCTCCTACAATGAGCAGTTCTTC
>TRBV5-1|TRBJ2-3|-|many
CASSFSWTTSTDTQYF
TGCGCCAGCAGCTTCTCATGGACAACCAGCACAGATACGCAGTATTTT